This is a list of T cell receptor beta chains from one sample in a study of shared clonotypes between healthy human individuals. Using immunoSEQ multiplex PCR, the repertoire was profiled, and TCRdb retains in-frame clones only, with some absent. In the table there are about 1 million clones, 60% to 80% of which are singletons. Sequencing was performed on memory CD4+ T cells sorted from blood. The receptors were sampled from a young man in good health. The CDR3 runs from the conserved cysteine through the conserved F or W. Fields, in order: D gene, J gene, V gene, clone size, CDR3 DNA, CDR3 protein. The D gene is left open where the match is weak. Part of the rows lack a size; the others show once, few, many or a class for expanded clones.

- TRBJ2-7 TRBV19 once TGTGCCAGTAGTATAGTCGGACCCTACGAGCAGTACTTC CASSIVGPYEQYF
TRBD2 TRBJ2-1 TRBV5-1 - TGCGCCAGCAGCTTGAGAACTAGCGGGGGGAATGAGCAGTTCTTC CASSLRTSGGNEQFF
TRBD1 TRBJ1-4 TRBV7-2 - TGTGCCAGCAGCCCGGGACAGGGAAATGAAAAACTGTTTTTT CASSPGQGNEKLFF
TRBD1 TRBJ1-5 TRBV10-3 - TGTGCCATCAGTGAGCCACAGGGGAACAATCAGCCCCAGCATTTT CAISEPQGNNQPQHF
TRBD1 TRBJ1-2 TRBV6-1 - TGTGCCAGCAGTGACTGGGACAGGGGAGGGGGTAACTATGGCTACACCTTC CASSDWDRGGGNYGYTF
- TRBJ1-1 TRBV7-8 - TGTGCCAGCAGCCAGGATGGGGCCCAGGCCACTGAAGCTTTCTTT CASSQDGAQATEAFF
- TRBJ1-1 TRBV6-5 few TGTGCCAGCAGTAAGACAGGTGAAGCTTTCTTT CASSKTGEAFF
- TRBJ2-5 TRBV5-8 few TGTGCCAGCAGCTTGGCGGACAGAGCTGAGACCCAGTACTTC CASSLADRAETQYF
- TRBJ2-6 TRBV10-3 - TGTGCCATCAGTGCCCAGGGGATCTCTGGGGCCAACGTCCTGACTTTC CAISAQGISGANVLTF
- TRBJ2-1 TRBV7-9 - TGTGCCAGCAGCTTGATATCCTCCTACAATGAGCAGTTCTTC CASSLISSYNEQFF
- TRBJ1-2 TRBV5-5 - TGTGCCAGCAGCTTGGAGGAGGGCGGCCACTATGGCTACACCTTC CASSLEEGGHYGYTF
- TRBJ1-1 TRBV6-1 few TGTGCCGTTAATACGGGCGTCGGAGGTACTGAAGCTTTCTTT CAVNTGVGGTEAFF
- TRBJ2-7 TRBV10-2 - TGCGCCAGCAGTGGGATCCGGGACGCACCCTACGAGCAGTACTTC CASSGIRDAPYEQYF
TRBD1 TRBJ1-6 TRBV5-1 many TGCGCCAGCAGCTCTGAGGGGGCAGGGTCACCCCTCCACTTT CASSSEGAGSPLHF
TRBD2 TRBJ2-5 TRBV6-1 - TGTGCCAGCAGTGAATTCTATCGAGGAAGCGGGGGAGAGACCCAGTACTTC CASSEFYRGSGGETQYF
- TRBJ1-2 TRBV6-5 - TGTGCCAGCAGTTGGTCCGTGGCAGGGATCGATGGCTACACCTTC CASSWSVAGIDGYTF
- TRBJ2-5 TRBV10-3 few TGTGCCATCAGTCTCGGAGAGACCCAGTACTTC CAISLGETQYF
TRBD2 TRBJ2-1 TRBV11-2 few TGTGCCAGCAGCTTAGCTGGGAGACTAGCACAGGCTGAGCAGTTCTTC CASSLAGRLAQAEQFF
TRBD1 TRBJ1-2 TRBV27 - TGTGCCAGCAGGAAAGGGACAGGGGTTAACTATGGCTACACCTTC CASRKGTGVNYGYTF
- TRBJ1-1 TRBV6-4 - TGTGCCAGCAGTCAGAAACTGAACACTGAAGCTTTCTTT CASSQKLNTEAFF
TRBD2 TRBJ2-1 TRBV30 few TGTGCCTGGAATCGGGGGGGCCTCTACAATGAGCAGTTCTTC CAWNRGGLYNEQFF
TRBD1 TRBJ1-4 TRBV7-2 - TGTGCCAGCAGCTTAGAACAGGGGGCTGGTGAAAAACTGTTTTTT CASSLEQGAGEKLFF
TRBD1 TRBJ1-5 TRBV5-6 - TGTGCCAGCAGCACCTGGGACAGGGAAAATCAGCCCCAGCATTTT CASSTWDRENQPQHF
TRBD2 TRBJ2-1 TRBV5-1 - TGCGCCAGCAGCAAACTAGCGGGGCCTTACAATGAGCAGTTCTTC CASSKLAGPYNEQFF
- TRBJ1-6 TRBV18 few TGTGCCAGCTCACTATCTCCAGGGAATTCACCCCTCCACTTT CASSLSPGNSPLHF
TRBD2 TRBJ2-7 TRBV11-2 - TGTGCCAGCAGCCCCGGATCAGCGGGAGCTTCCTACGAGCAGTACTTC CASSPGSAGASYEQYF
TRBD2 TRBJ2-3 TRBV6-5 - TGTGCCAGCAGTTCCCCGGGACTAGCGAACGCAGATACGCAGTATTTT CASSSPGLANADTQYF
- TRBJ2-5 TRBV11-3 - TGTGCCAGCAGCCCAGTCAACTCTGAGACCCAGTACTTC CASSPVNSETQYF
- TRBJ1-1 TRBV28 - TGTGCCAGCAGTTCTACAGGGCAGGGGAACACTGAAGCTTTCTTT CASSSTGQGNTEAFF
TRBD2 TRBJ2-3 TRBV19 - TGTGCCAGTAGTATATCACTAGCGGGGGGGATCACAGATACGCAGTATTTT CASSISLAGGITDTQYF
- TRBJ2-7 TRBV28 - TGTGCCAGCAGTTTGTGGACTCCGGGGCACGAGCAGTACTTC CASSLWTPGHEQYF
- TRBJ1-3 TRBV30 - TGTGCCTGGAGTCCGGACTCGAAGCCCGGAAACACCATATATTTT CAWSPDSKPGNTIYF
- TRBJ2-7 TRBV30 few TGTGCCTGGGCCGAGTCCTACGAGCAGTACTTC CAWAESYEQYF
TRBD1 TRBJ1-5 TRBV19 - TGTGCCAGTAGTATAACCGGACAGGGGTACCAGCCCCAGCATTTT CASSITGQGYQPQHF
TRBD1 TRBJ2-7 TRBV6-6 - TGTGCCAGCAGTTTGGGACAGGGCACCCACGAGCAGTACTTC CASSLGQGTHEQYF
- TRBJ1-6 TRBV16 - TGTGCCAGCAGCCAATCTGGGCGGAATTCACCCCTCCACTTT CASSQSGRNSPLHF
TRBD1 TRBJ1-4 TRBV10-3 - TGTGCCATCAGTGATGGGACAGGGAATGAAAAACTGTTTTTT CAISDGTGNEKLFF
- TRBJ1-2 TRBV6-1 - TGTGCCAGCAGTGGCGGGACTCCCCCCTATGGCTACACCTTC CASSGGTPPYGYTF
- TRBJ2-5 TRBV5-4 - TGTGCCAGCAGCCTAGGGGGAGGGGTGGAGACCCAGTACTTC CASSLGGGVETQYF
TRBD2 TRBJ2-1 TRBV11-3 - TGTGCCAGCAGCTTAGTCGGGAGGGCAGATGGCAATGAGCAGTTCTTC CASSLVGRADGNEQFF
- TRBJ2-7 TRBV9 - TGTGCCAGCAGCGTAGCTCCAGCGGAGGGCTCCTACGAGCAGTACTTC CASSVAPAEGSYEQYF
TRBD1 TRBJ1-1 TRBV11-2 - TGTGCCAGCAGCTCTGTCACAGGGGGCTCTCTCGAGGCTTTCTTT CASSSVTGGSLEAFF
- TRBJ2-3 TRBV7-2 - TGTGCCAGCAGACTACCCGGGACTTCAAACACAGATACGCAGTATTTT CASRLPGTSNTDTQYF
- TRBJ1-5 TRBV13 - TGTGCCAGCAGTTCCGACAGGAGCAATCAGCCCCAGCATTTT CASSSDRSNQPQHF
- TRBJ2-1 TRBV5-4 - TGTGCCAGCAGCTCCGTCGTACTCAATGAGCAGTTCTTC CASSSVVLNEQFF
- TRBJ1-2 TRBV28 - TGTGCCAGCAGTTTCTCCGACGGATACTATGGCTACACCTTC CASSFSDGYYGYTF
TRBD2 TRBJ2-5 TRBV10-3 - TGTGCCATCAGGGCGGGAGTCATCGTGAGCGAGACCCAGTACTTC CAIRAGVIVSETQYF
TRBD1 TRBJ2-7 TRBV29-1 - TGCAGCGCCGGGACAGCCTACGAGCAGTACTTC CSAGTAYEQYF
TRBD1 TRBJ1-2 TRBV6-1 - TGTGCCAGCAGTGCCCCTCACAGGGGAGGCGGCTACACCTTC CASSAPHRGGGYTF
- TRBJ2-2 TRBV5-5 many TGTGCCAGCAGGGTCGACGGAGGGCCAAAGGCCGGGGAGCTGTTTTTT CASRVDGGPKAGELFF
- TRBJ2-2 TRBV2 - TGTGCCAGCAGTGAAGAGGCAGGGCTCGCCGGGGAGCTGTTTTTT CASSEEAGLAGELFF
TRBD2 TRBJ2-3 TRBV18 - TGTGCCAGTGGATCCTTGCCCAGCGGGGGGTCAATTACGCAGTATTTT CASGSLPSGGSITQYF
- TRBJ2-4 TRBV9 - TGTGCCAGCAGCGTGGATATAGCCAAAAACATTCAGTACTTC CASSVDIAKNIQYF
TRBD1 TRBJ1-3 TRBV18 many TGTGCCAGCTCCCCACAGATCGGGACAGGGGCCGGAAACACCATATATTTT CASSPQIGTGAGNTIYF
- TRBJ2-3 TRBV6-1 - TGTGCCAGCAGTGAAGGTGGGACTCAAACAGATACGCAGTATTTT CASSEGGTQTDTQYF
TRBD2 TRBJ2-7 TRBV2 - TGTGCCAGCAGTGAAATGGCTAGCGGGATCAACGAGCAGTACTTC CASSEMASGINEQYF